The 29 T cell receptor beta chains reported below all come from one sample, sequenced in a study of shared clonotypes between healthy human individuals. Repertoires were generated with immunoSEQ multiplex PCR, while TCRdb's copy carries only in-frame clones and drops some. Of around 600,000 clones in the sample, about 97% were seen once. Sequencing input: naive CD4+ T cells sorted from blood. Subset specified: CD45RA+ positively selected. Source of these receptors: a woman between 25 and 40 years old in good health.

This sequence joins TRBV2 and TRBJ2-5; no firm D call. CDR3 size: 12 residues. CDR1 is SNHLY, CDR2 FYNNEI, per germline. V lost 7 bases and J 4 bases, leaving 10 bases between the germline ends. The CDR3 is CASKVYRETQYF. In DNA form, the CDR3 reads TGTGCCAGCAAGGTATACCGAGAGACCCAGTACTTC.

The chain employs TRBV5-1 and TRBJ2-2, with 15 bases that match TRBD2. The CDR3 sequence is 18 residues long. The V gene end was trimmed by 0 bases and the J gene end by 2 bases; junction bases not matched to a gene: 2. The germline V gene has CDR1 SGHRS and CDR2 YFSETQ. CDR3 in amino acids: CASSLGTSGRANTGELFF. The CDR3 DNA follows: TGCGCCAGCAGCTTGGGGACTAGCGGGAGGGCCAACACCGGGGAGCTGTTTTTT.

V usage is TRBV29-1 and J usage is TRBJ1-3; D perhaps matches TRBD1 (5 bases). V gave up 2 bases and J gave up 4 bases, with 12 bases separating them. CDR1 is SQVTM and CDR2 is ANQGSEA in the germline V gene. The CDR3 length is 14 residues. Written as DNA, the CDR3 is TGCAGCGTTGAACTCGGGGCTGGGGGAAACACCATATATTTT. Amino acid sequence: CSVELGAGGNTIYF.

This clone occurred once. The CDR3 region has the DNA TGTGCCAGTAGTATAGGCCTAGCGGGTTATGAGCAGTTCTTC. Residues: CASSIGLAGYEQFF. The chain couples TRBV19 to TRBJ2-1, with 8 bases aligning to TRBD2. The CDR3 loop spans 14 amino acids. The trim removed 1 base at V and 8 bases at J, leaving 4 bases unmatched. In germline, CDR1 is LNHDA, CDR2 SQIVND (reference sequence).

V usage is TRBV27 and J usage is TRBJ2-5; 12 bases map to TRBD2. The DNA end favors TRBJ2-7, so the J call may be wrong. The CDR3 covers 19 residues. Germline lookup yields CDR1 MNHEY and CDR2 SMNVEV (reference sequence). The CDR3 region has the DNA TGTGCCAGACCCACCATAGGGCTAGCGGGAGGGCAGGGAGCATACGAGCAGTACTTC. Amino acid sequence: CARPTIGLAGGQGAYEQYF.

Turning to this clone: Its ends do not fully match the called genes, so a read error is possible. The chain links TRBV15 to TRBJ2-5, with 14 bases aligning to TRBD2. The CDR3 has 18 residues. Germline CDR1 is LNHNV and CDR2 is YYDKDF (reference sequence). CDR3 nucleotide sequence: TGTGCCACCAGCAGAACGGGACTAGCGGGAGTAGGGGGAGAGATCCAGTACTTC. It specifies CATSRTGLAGVGGEIQYF.

The V and J genes are TRBV11-2 and TRBJ2-2; TRBD1 agrees at 10 bases. Germline-derived CDR1 and CDR2 are SGHAT and FQNNGV. The junction had 5 bases not matched to a gene; V was cut back by 3 bases and J by 4 bases. This CDR3 is built from 16 residues. The chain's CDR3 is CASSFPGTGVTGELFF. CDR3 bases: TGTGCCAGCAGCTTCCCCGGGACAGGGGTCACCGGGGAGCTGTTTTTT.

J is TRBJ2-1 and V is TRBV6-1; 13 nucleotides align to TRBD2. The V gene's germline CDR1 is MNHNS and CDR2 SASEGT. CDR3 length: 15 amino acids. The trim removed 4 bases at V and 9 bases at J, leaving 6 bases unmatched. CDR3 nucleotides: TGTGCCAGCAGTGCCGGACTAGCGGGAGACAGTGAGCAGTTCTTC. Its translation: CASSAGLAGDSEQFF.

The chain recombines TRBV28 with TRBJ2-5; the match to TRBD1 covers 7 bases. The germline V gene encodes CDR1 MDHEN and CDR2 SYDVKM. J was trimmed by 5 bases and V by 4 bases; bases with no gene match: 4. This CDR3 comprises 13 residues. The CDR3 DNA reads as TGTGCCAGCAGTTATACAGGGGTTGAGACCCAGTACTTC. Translating it yields CASSYTGVETQYF.

The V call is TRBV15, the J call TRBJ2-7; TRBD1 or TRBD2 may be the D gene (5 bases each). Germline loops: CDR1 LNHNV, CDR2 YYDKDF (reference sequence). This CDR3 contains 17 residues. Trimming stripped 1 base from V and 6 bases from J, with 22 bases between. CDR3 region: CATSRGGSGSFVPEQYF. Here the CDR3 DNA reads TGTGCCACCAGCAGAGGGGGGTCAGGGAGCTTTGTCCCCGAGCAGTACTTC. Combining the CDR3 with reference TRBV15 and TRBJ2-7 gives the whole variable domain DAMVIQNPRYQVTQFGKPVTLSCSQTLNHNVMYWYQQKSSQAPKLLFHYYDKDFNNEADTPDNFQSRRPNTSFCFLDIRSPGLGDTAMYLCATSRGGSGSFVPEQYFGPGTRLTVT.

On this clone itself: This same CDR3 is encoded by further DNA sequences in the sample. CDR3 sequence (DNA): TGTGCCAGCAGCGGGACAGCACAAGAGACCCAGTACTTC. Its translation is CASSGTAQETQYF. The rearrangement links TRBV11-2 to TRBJ2-5; 7 bases fit TRBD1. CDR3 length: 13 residues. J lost 2 bases, V lost 5 bases, and 2 bases had no gene match. The germline V gene encodes CDR1 SGHAT and CDR2 FQNNGV. Supplemented by reference TRBV11-2 and TRBJ2-5, the full variable domain reads EAGVAQSPRYKIIEKRQSVAFWCNPISGHATLYWYQQILGQGPKLLIQFQNNGVVDDSQLPKDRFSAERLKGVDSTLKIQPAKLEDSAVYLCASSGTAQETQYFGPGTRLLVL.

CDR3 in DNA: TGTGCCAGCAAATTAGCGGGAGACAACCAAGAGACCCAGTACTTC. The encoded protein is CASKLAGDNQETQYF. The gene calls are TRBV2 and TRBJ2-5, with 9 bases matching TRBD2. V shed 7 bases and J 0 bases; nucleotides not matched to a gene: 6. This CDR3 contains 15 residues. Germline V CDR1 and CDR2: SNHLY, FYNNEI.

The chain combines TRBV5-1 with TRBJ2-7, with D unclear. The V gene lost 0 bases and the J gene lost 1 base, with 11 bases spanning the gap. The CDR3 runs to 15 residues. Germline CDR1 is SGHRS and CDR2 is YFSETQ. CDR3 nucleotide sequence: TGCGCCAGCAGCTTGGGGCGCCTTCTGTCCTACGAGCAGTACTTC. This sequence encodes CASSLGRLLSYEQYF.

The chain couples TRBV2 to TRBJ1-5, with TRBD1 matching 7 bases. Germline assignment: CDR1 SNHLY and CDR2 FYNNEI. After removal of 1 base from V and 6 bases from J, the junction contained 3 bases not matched to a gene. The CDR3 contains 14 residues. As DNA, the CDR3 is TGTGCCAGCAGTGAAGAGTCAGGGGGTCAGCCCCAGCATTTT. Its protein is CASSEESGGQPQHF.

This chain uses TRBV2 with TRBJ2-2; 11 bases fit TRBD1. Germline lookup yields CDR1 SNHLY and CDR2 FYNNEI. This CDR3 comprises 14 residues. Losses at the gene ends were 6 bases for V and 6 bases for J; bases not matched to a gene: 3. In DNA, the CDR3 is TGTGCCAGCAGCGGACAGGGGGCGGCCGGGGAGCTGTTTTTT. Amino acid sequence: CASSGQGAAGELFF.

The V and J genes are TRBV10-3 and TRBJ2-1; 9 positions agree with TRBD2. CDR1 is ENHRY and CDR2 is SYGVKD in the germline V gene. V lost 9 bases, J lost 6 bases, and 12 bases stayed unmatched. The CDR3 is made up of 15 amino acids. DNA for the CDR3: TGTGCCATGATTAATTTAGCGGGAGAGGTCAATGAGCAGTTCTTC. Amino acid sequence: CAMINLAGEVNEQFF.

This clone was counted a single time. CDR3 DNA: TGTGCCAGCAGCTGGAGGGCGGTCAGCACAGATACGCAGTATTTT. Translating gives CASSWRAVSTDTQYF. J is TRBJ2-3 and V is TRBV7-2; a weak D match, TRBD2 (6 bases). Per germline, CDR1 SGHTA and CDR2 FQGNSA. V lost 4 bases and J lost 0, with 11 bases in between. The CDR3 consists of 15 residues.

V is TRBV7-8 and J is TRBJ2-7; D is unresolved. V was pared by 1 base and J by 5 bases, with 6 bases between. The CDR3 contains 12 residues. Germline CDR1 is SGHVS and CDR2 is FQNEAQ. In DNA, the CDR3 is TGTGCCAGCAGCTTAGATGCTCACGAGCAGTACTTC. Translation: CASSLDAHEQYF.

The genes are TRBV2 and TRBJ2-5; 12 bases are shared with TRBD2. The CDR3 is 16 amino acids. Looked up from germline, CDR1 is SNHLY and CDR2 is FYNNEI. V lost 8 bases to trimming and J lost 5 bases; unmatched junction nucleotides: 12. CDR3 DNA: TGTGCCAGCCTTCAGACTAGCGGGAGAGGAGCCGAGACCCAGTACTTC. Protein sequence: CASLQTSGRGAETQYF.

The V and J genes are TRBV5-6 and TRBJ2-5; the D is unclear. The germline V gene has CDR1 SGHDT and CDR2 YYEEEE. The CDR3 totals 13 residues. Deletions cut 1 base from V and 3 bases from J, with 7 bases between. The chain's CDR3 is CASSLMGKETQYF. In nucleotides, the CDR3 is TGTGCCAGCAGCTTGATGGGGAAAGAGACCCAGTACTTC.

The chain employs TRBV7-2 and TRBJ2-5; 12 positions agree with TRBD2. V was clipped by 5 bases and J by 4 bases; unmatched bases: 8. Germline V CDR1 and CDR2: SGHTA, FQGNSA. The CDR3 is 16 amino acids. DNA of the CDR3: TGTGCCAGCAGCAACGGACTAGCGGGAACGGGAGAGACCCAGTACTTC. Residues: CASSNGLAGTGETQYF.

This clone came up once. This chain uses TRBV7-2 with TRBJ2-7; no firm D call. Between the trimmed V and J ends, which lost 1 base and 3 bases, there was a span of 10 bases. Per germline, CDR1 SGHTA and CDR2 FQGNSA. The CDR3 sequence is 14 residues long. CDR3 in amino acids: CASSLGIANYEQYF. The CDR3 region has the DNA TGTGCCAGCAGCTTAGGGATCGCAAACTACGAGCAGTACTTC.

V gene TRBV10-3 combines with J gene TRBJ2-5; D is perhaps TRBD1 (6 bases). Trimming stripped 5 bases from V and 3 bases from J, with 10 bases between. This CDR3 region has 13 residues. Germline-derived CDR1 and CDR2 are ENHRY and SYGVKD. The CDR3 loop reads CAISLNREETQYF. Written as DNA, the CDR3 is TGTGCCATCAGTCTTAACAGGGAAGAGACCCAGTACTTC.

The rearrangement links TRBV14 to TRBJ2-1; possibly TRBD2 for D (6 bases). Germline V CDR1 and CDR2: SGHDN, FVKESK. The ends were cut back, 4 bases at V and 8 bases at J, with 18 bases in the middle. This CDR3 comprises 15 residues. The CDR3 DNA follows: TGTGCCAGCAGCCCACGGGGGATTAGCAGGGATGAGCAGTTCTTC. It specifies CASSPRGISRDEQFF.

V gene TRBV29-1 combines with J gene TRBJ1-2; TRBD1 might be the D (5 bases). Germline lookup yields CDR1 SQVTM and CDR2 ANQGSEA. Trimming left V 7 bases short and J 8 bases short, with 11 bases between. The CDR3 runs 10 residues. CDR3 in DNA: TGCAGCGGTGGAACAGGCGGCTACACCTTC. Its translation: CSGGTGGYTF. The complete variable domain, with remaining parts taken from reference TRBV29-1 and TRBJ1-2, reads SAVISQKPSRDICQRGTSLTIQCQVDSQVTMMFWYRQQPGQSLTLIATANQGSEATYESGFVIDKFPISRPNLTFSTLTVSNMSPEDSSIYLCSGGTGGYTFGSGTRLTVV.

This sequence joins TRBV7-9 and TRBJ1-3, with a weak D call TRBD1 (6 bases). V was clipped by 1 base and J by 0 bases, with 13 bases between them. From germline, CDR1 is SEHNR and CDR2 FQNEAQ (reference sequence). The CDR3 totals 17 residues. The CDR3 DNA reads as TGTGCCAGCAGCTTAGTAAGGTCCAGGGGCTCTGGAAACACCATATATTTT. It codes for CASSLVRSRGSGNTIYF.

This clone occurred once. V gene TRBV19 combines with J gene TRBJ1-5; no clear D gene. Trimming stripped 5 bases from V and 0 bases from J, with 8 bases between. The CDR3 loop spans 14 amino acids. Germline CDR1 LNHDA, CDR2 SQIVND (reference sequence). This chain's CDR3 is CASSSSYSNQPQHF. The CDR3 nucleotides read TGTGCCAGTAGTTCCAGTTATAGCAATCAGCCCCAGCATTTT.

This clone has a single count. The V gene is TRBV11-2, the J gene TRBJ2-7, with 13 bases that match TRBD2. The CDR3 contains 15 residues. The germline gives CDR1 SGHAT, CDR2 FQNNGV. With 5 bases clipped from V and 2 bases from J, the junction kept 3 bases outside the gene matches. The CDR3 nucleotides are TGTGCCAGCAGCAAAGGACTAGCGGGAGCCTACGAGCAGTACTTC. Its translation: CASSKGLAGAYEQYF.

The chain employs TRBV6-5 and TRBJ2-7; 7 bases are a match to TRBD2. CDR3 length: 15 amino acids. Germline V lookup: CDR1 MNHEY, CDR2 SVGAGI. With 2 bases clipped from V and 3 bases from J, the junction kept 7 bases outside the gene matches. The CDR3 loop reads CASSYGWEGLYEQYF. The DNA for the CDR3 is TGTGCCAGCAGTTACGGGTGGGAGGGCCTCTACGAGCAGTACTTC.